This is a list of T cell receptor beta chains from one sample in a study of cytomegalovirus exposure and HLA in healthy donors. TCRdb's table, derived via immunoSEQ multiplex PCR, lists solely in-frame clones and lacks some. The table has around 200,000 clones, more than 85% seen once. Sequenced input: PBMCs. These receptors were obtained from a woman aged 18-29 years in good health and CMV-seronegative. CDR3s include the opening cysteine and the closing phenylalanine or tryptophan. D genes are given only for firm matches. Only some rows state a clone size, as once, few, many or a class for expanded clones.

-,TRBJ2-5,TRBV5-6,-,CASSLAQLPREQYF,TGTGCCAGCAGCTTGGCCCAACTACCGCGTGAGCAGTACTTC
-,TRBJ1-1,TRBV7-9,-,CASSRVGLAGDTEAFF,TGTGCCAGCAGCCGGGTCGGATTAGCCGGGGACACTGAAGCTTTCTTT
TRBD1,TRBJ2-7,TRBV25-1,-,CASSGKGGQNYEQYF,TGTGCCAGCAGTGGTAAAGGGGGACAGAACTACGAGCAGTACTTC
TRBD1,TRBJ1-2,TRBV2,once,CASEQGSYGYTF,TGTGCCAGTGAACAGGGGTCCTATGGCTACACCTTC
TRBD1,TRBJ1-5,TRBV2,-,CASRLIRDSHQPQHF,TGTGCCAGCAGGCTTATACGGGACAGTCATCAGCCCCAGCATTTT
TRBD2,TRBJ2-3,TRBV2,-,CASSGRQGLADRTDTQYF,TGTGCCAGCAGTGGACGGCAGGGACTAGCGGACCGCACAGATACGCAGTATTTT
-,TRBJ1-3,TRBV27,-,CASSYVGGNTIYF,TGTGCCAGCAGTTATGTGGGCGGAAACACCATATATTTT
TRBD1,TRBJ1-1,TRBV7-2,-,CASSPGDRANTEAFF,TGTGCCAGCAGCCCAGGGGACAGGGCTAACACTGAAGCTTTCTTT
TRBD1,TRBJ1-4,TRBV5-1,-,CASSLGTADEKLFF,TGCGCCAGCAGCTTAGGGACAGCGGATGAAAAACTGTTTTTT
-,TRBJ1-4,TRBV18,once,CASAPRQSTATNEKLFF,TGTGCCAGCGCTCCTCGACAGAGTACGGCAACTAATGAAAAACTGTTTTTT
-,TRBJ1-3,TRBV10-2,-,CASSDVYTGNTIYF,TGCGCCAGCAGTGATGTCTATACTGGAAACACCATATATTTT
-,TRBJ2-2,TRBV18,-,CASSAGYPGELFF,TGTGCCAGCTCAGCGGGTTATCCCGGGGAGCTGTTTTTT
-,TRBJ1-2,TRBV6-6,-,CASSFDRRYGYTF,TGTGCCAGCAGTTTTGACAGGCGCTATGGCTACACCTTC
TRBD1,TRBJ2-2,TRBV11-2,-,CASSPIGSGQGIGELFF,TGTGCCAGCAGTCCAATTGGGTCGGGACAGGGCATCGGGGAGCTGTTTTTT
-,TRBJ1-1,TRBV7-6,-,CASSLGEDTEAFF,TGTGCCAGCAGCTTAGGTGAGGACACTGAAGCTTTCTTT
TRBD1,TRBJ2-7,TRBV15,-,CATSRGDSSYEQYF,TGTGCCACCAGCAGAGGGGACAGCTCCTACGAGCAGTACTTC
TRBD2,TRBJ2-7,TRBV19,-,CASALWSGGGAYEQYF,TGTGCCAGTGCCCTTTGGAGCGGGGGGGGAGCCTACGAGCAGTACTTC
-,TRBJ2-1,TRBV27,-,CASSLGGSSYNEQFF,TGTGCCAGCAGTTTAGGGGGCAGCTCCTACAATGAGCAGTTCTTC
-,TRBJ2-5,TRBV7-2,once,CASSRSSVETQYF,TGTGCCAGCAGCCGATCTAGCGTTGAGACCCAGTACTTC
TRBD1,TRBJ1-5,TRBV19,-,CASSTGSEQPQHF,TGTGCCAGTTCGACAGGGAGTGAACAGCCCCAGCATTTT
-,TRBJ2-4,TRBV7-2,-,CASSPRSLEVAKNIQYF,TGTGCCAGCAGCCCACGGTCCTTGGAGGTAGCCAAAAACATTCAGTACTTC
-,TRBJ2-6,TRBV11-2,once,CASSRGSYAGANVLTF,TGTGCCAGCAGCCGGGGGTCTTACGCGGGGGCCAACGTCCTGACTTTC
TRBD1,TRBJ1-2,TRBV19,-,CASSPGQGNGYTF,TGTGCCAGTAGTCCGGGACAGGGGAATGGCTACACCTTC
TRBD1,TRBJ1-1,TRBV10-3,-,CAIRRWDSLNTEAFF,TGTGCCATCAGACGTTGGGACAGCTTGAACACTGAAGCTTTCTTT
-,TRBJ1-2,TRBV7-5,-,CVRSLEGTGHYVAIPLDYGYTF,TGTGTCAGAAGCTTAGAAGGGACAGGGCATTATGTCGCTATACCCTTGGACTATGGCTACACCTTC
TRBD1,TRBJ2-2,TRBV9,-,CASSPQSGTGVAGELFF,TGTGCCAGCAGCCCCCAATCCGGGACAGGGGTGGCCGGGGAGCTGTTTTTT
TRBD2,TRBJ2-5,TRBV7-2,-,CASSLERREGETQYF,TGTGCCAGCAGCTTAGAGCGGCGGGAGGGGGAGACCCAGTACTTC
-,TRBJ2-3,TRBV5-1,-,CASRATDTQYF,TGCGCCAGCAGGGCCACAGATACGCAGTATTTT
-,TRBJ1-5,TRBV9,once,CASSVSFGGRNQPQHF,TGTGCCAGCAGCGTCTCTTTTGGAGGTCGCAATCAGCCCCAGCATTTT
TRBD1,TRBJ1-1,TRBV2,once,CASKQGYTEAFF,TGTGCCAGCAAACAGGGGTACACTGAAGCTTTCTTT
TRBD2,TRBJ2-1,TRBV7-9,-,CASSSTGGRTSGRVNEQFF,TGTGCCAGCAGCTCCACGGGGGGCAGAACTAGCGGGAGGGTCAATGAGCAGTTCTTC